Shown below are 30 T cell receptor beta chains from a single sample sequenced in a study of blood T cell repertoires in COVID-19. Clones were sequenced by immunoSEQ multiplex PCR, and TCRdb holds only the in-frame ones, with some missing. The repertoire holds under 250,000 clones, over 75% seen once, with roughly 12% in the top ten. The sample consisted of peripheral blood. The receptors stem from a human donor in a cohort sampled during active COVID-19.

This chain links TRBV9 with TRBJ1-4; TRBD1 might be the D (6 bases). V dropped 0 bases and J dropped 5 bases, with 14 bases sitting between them. The CDR3 covers 16 residues. The germline V gene has CDR1 SGDLS and CDR2 YYNGEE. CDR3 sequence reads: CASSVGARGRNEKLFF. For the CDR3, the DNA is TGTGCCAGCAGCGTAGGCGCGCGGGGGCGGAATGAAAAACTGTTTTTT.

This clone was recorded a few times. The chain links TRBV5-8 to TRBJ2-7; the D gene is possibly TRBD2 (6 bases). Germline CDR1 reads SGHTS; CDR2 reads YDEGEE. The CDR3 length is 14 residues. Trimming removed 2 bases at V and 6 bases at J, with 15 bases between. CDR3 sequence reads: CASSFRPSAFEQYF. The CDR3 DNA reads TGTGCCAGCAGCTTTCGGCCTAGCGCGTTCGAGCAGTACTTC.

Comment on this clone: Other DNA sequences in this specimen translate into the identical CDR3. The chain carries TRBV15 and TRBJ1-5; D not resolved. Trimming pared 0 bases from V and 4 bases from J, leaving 4 bases between. The length of the CDR3 is 13 residues. Germline lookup yields CDR1 LNHNV and CDR2 YYDKDF (reference sequence). The CDR3 DNA is TGTGCCACCAGCAGAGATCCGAATCAGCCCCAGCATTTT. Amino acid sequence: CATSRDPNQPQHF. The whole variable domain, filled in from reference TRBV15 and TRBJ1-5, reads DAMVIQNPRYQVTQFGKPVTLSCSQTLNHNVMYWYQQKSSQAPKLLFHYYDKDFNNEADTPDNFQSRRPNTSFCFLDIRSPGLGDTAMYLCATSRDPNQPQHFGDGTRLSIL.

This chain joins TRBV15 and TRBJ1-4; the D is unclear. Trimming pared 0 bases from V and 0 bases from J, leaving 5 bases between. CDR3 length: 15 amino acids. Germline assignment: CDR1 LNHNV and CDR2 YYDKDF (reference sequence). The CDR3 is CATSREPATNEKLFF. CDR3 coding DNA: TGTGCCACCAGCAGAGAACCAGCAACTAATGAAAAACTGTTTTTT.

The sample holds one count of this clone. The genes are TRBV5-6 and TRBJ1-1, with a possible D match to TRBD1 (5 bases). CDR3 length equals 14 residues. Looked up from germline, CDR1 is SGHDT and CDR2 is YYEEEE. The CDR3 DNA sequence: TGTGCTTCTGAAACGGGTCTAAGGGGCACTGAAGCTTTCTTT. This translates into CASETGLRGTEAFF.

V usage is TRBV9 and J usage is TRBJ2-5; 7 nucleotides match TRBD2. This CDR3 region has 16 residues. The germline CDR1 and CDR2 sequences are SGDLS and YYNGEE. The V gene end was trimmed by 0 bases and the J gene end by 2 bases; junction bases not matched to a gene: 7. DNA for the CDR3: TGTGCCAGCAGCGTAGGGACGGGGGGACCACAAGAGACCCAGTACTTC. Translation gives CASSVGTGGPQETQYF.

The chain combines TRBV6-6 with TRBJ2-2; tentatively, D is TRBD1 (6 bases). CDR3 size: 16 residues. The germline V gene encodes CDR1 MNHNY and CDR2 SVGAGI (reference sequence). V lost 6 bases to trimming and J lost 2 bases, with 16 bases between them. CDR3 nucleotides: TGTGCCAGCAGGGGACAAGCTCCCCTCAACACCGGGGAGCTGTTTTTT. Translating gives CASRGQAPLNTGELFF.

This clone came up many times. This rearrangement joins TRBV3-1 (or the pseudogene TRBV3-2) to TRBJ1-5; D possibly corresponds to TRBD1 (5 bases). The V end was cut by 1 base, the J end by 2 bases, with 12 bases between. CDR3 length equals 16 residues. Germline CDR1 is LGHDT and CDR2 is YNNKEL (reference sequence). The CDR3 DNA reads as TGTGCCAGCAGCCAAGGCCGCGGGGCGGGCAATCAGCCCCAGCATTTT. As protein: CASSQGRGAGNQPQHF.

The chain links TRBV3-1 (or the pseudogene TRBV3-2) to TRBJ2-1; the D gene is possibly TRBD1 (6 bases). V lost 4 bases, J lost 4 bases, and 8 bases lay in between. Germline V lookup: CDR1 LGHDT, CDR2 YNNKEL (reference sequence). This CDR3 region has 13 residues. CDR3 loop: CASSRDIYNEQFF. CDR3 coding DNA: TGTGCCAGCAGCCGGGACATTTACAATGAGCAGTTCTTC.

The gene calls are TRBV7-2 and TRBJ2-1; D possibly corresponds to TRBD2 (5 bases). The germline V gene has CDR1 SGHTA and CDR2 FQGNSA. V was pared by 1 base and J by 9 bases, with 13 bases between. The CDR3 spans 14 residues. Here the CDR3 DNA reads TGTGCCAGCAGCTTAGTCCCCGGGGTCAGTGAGCAGTTCTTC. Encoded protein: CASSLVPGVSEQFF.

Regarding this clone: Other DNA sequences in the sample encode the same CDR3. The V gene is TRBV12-3 or TRBV12-4, the J gene TRBJ2-5; 9 bases are a match to TRBD2. The J segment lost 4 bases and the V segment lost 3 bases, leaving 0 bases of the junction unmatched. This CDR3 has 13 residues. CDR3: CASSLTSGETQYF. The CDR3 DNA is TGTGCCAGCAGTTTGACTAGCGGAGAGACCCAGTACTTC.

V and J are TRBV7-8 and TRBJ2-5; D remains ambiguous. The V end was cut by 1 base, the J end by 2 bases, with 11 bases between. The CDR3 runs to 15 residues. The V gene's germline CDR1 is SGHVS and CDR2 FQNEAQ. CDR3 sequence reads: CASSLGLLLQETQYF. In DNA form, the CDR3 reads TGTGCCAGCAGCTTAGGACTCCTCCTACAAGAGACCCAGTACTTC. Based on the CDR3 plus reference TRBV7-8 and TRBJ2-5, the full variable domain is GAGVSQSPRYKVAKRGQDVALRCDPISGHVSLFWYQQALGQGPEFLTYFQNEAQLDKSGLPSDRFFAERPEGSVSTLKIQRTQQEDSAVYLCASSLGLLLQETQYFGPGTRLLVL.

V is TRBV9 and J is TRBJ1-6, with D unresolved. This CDR3 has 17 residues. Germline-derived CDR1 and CDR2 are SGDLS and YYNGEE. V gave up 0 bases and J gave up 0 bases, with 10 bases separating them. CDR3 sequence (DNA): TGTGCCAGCAGCGTAGCCCAACTGAGCTCCTATAATTCACCCCTCCACTTT. This translates into CASSVAQLSSYNSPLHF. Using reference TRBV9 and TRBJ1-6 for the parts outside the CDR3, the full variable domain is DSGVTQTPKHLITATGQRVTLRCSPRSGDLSVYWYQQSLDQGLQFLIQYYNGEERAKGNILERFSAQQFPDLHSELNLSSLELGDSALYFCASSVAQLSSYNSPLHFGNGTRLTVT.

This clone was seen just once. This CDR3 is also generated by other DNA sequences in the sample. V usage is TRBV7-2 and J usage is TRBJ1-1; 8 nucleotides align to TRBD1. The CDR3 has 14 amino acids. V lost 5 bases and J lost 7; bases outside the gene matches: 9. Germline V lookup: CDR1 SGHTA, CDR2 FQGNSA. Here the CDR3 DNA reads TGTGCCAGCAGCCAGACCACGGGACAGGTTGAAGCTTTCTTT. This encodes CASSQTTGQVEAFF.

CDR3 sequence: CASSQDLGAGEQYF. The CDR3 DNA sequence: TGTGCCAGCAGCCAAGATTTGGGGGCCGGCGAGCAGTACTTC. This chain uses TRBV3-1 (or the pseudogene TRBV3-2) with TRBJ2-7, with D maybe TRBD1 (6 bases). Between the trimmed V and J ends, which lost 0 bases and 6 bases, there was a span of 12 bases. The length of the CDR3 is 14 residues. Germline V CDR1 and CDR2: LGHDT, YNNKEL (reference sequence).

The chain joins TRBV7-9 to TRBJ2-2; 9 bases are shared with TRBD2. Germline CDR1 is SEHNR and CDR2 is FQNEAQ (reference sequence). The CDR3 runs to 16 residues. Trimming removed 6 bases from V and 1 base from J; junction bases left unmatched: 6. Here the CDR3 reads CASRPKTSGNTGELFF. The DNA for the CDR3 is TGTGCCAGCAGACCTAAGACTAGCGGGAACACCGGGGAGCTGTTTTTT.

This clone was counted between two and nine times. The genes are TRBV20-1 and TRBJ1-2, with a weak D call TRBD1 (5 bases). The germline V gene encodes CDR1 DFQATT and CDR2 SNEGSKA (reference sequence). This CDR3 spans 14 amino acids. The germline V and J ends were trimmed by 3 bases and 4 bases, with 15 bases remaining between them. The CDR3 bases are TGCAGTGCTAGTTCCCCCGGGGGATCCTATGGCTACACCTTC. Translation: CSASSPGGSYGYTF.

This chain links TRBV19 with TRBJ1-4; D is undetermined. Per germline, CDR1 LNHDA and CDR2 SQIVND (reference sequence). V was clipped by 3 bases and J by 6 bases, with 8 bases between them. The CDR3 consists of 13 residues. This chain's CDR3 is CASSIRHDEKLFF. Here the CDR3 DNA reads TGTGCCAGTAGTATTCGACACGATGAAAAACTGTTTTTT.

This clone was detected many times. The chain is built from TRBV7-6 and TRBJ2-2, with TRBD2 identical over 9 bases. The junction had 2 bases not matched to a gene; V was cut back by 2 bases and J by 1 base. The CDR3 loop spans 16 amino acids. CDR1 SGHVS and CDR2 FNYEAQ come from the germline V gene. CDR3 nucleotide sequence: TGTGCCAGCAGCTTACGACTAGCGGAGAACACCGGGGAGCTGTTTTTT. Protein product: CASSLRLAENTGELFF.

V and J are TRBV3-1 (or the pseudogene TRBV3-2) and TRBJ1-3, with unresolved D. With 0 bases removed from V and 4 bases from J, the gap between germline ends came to 7 bases. CDR3 length: 14 amino acids. The germline CDR1 and CDR2 sequences are LGHDT and YNNKEL (reference sequence). CDR3 amino acids: CASSQENSGNTIYF. CDR3 in DNA: TGTGCCAGCAGCCAAGAGAACTCGGGAAACACCATATATTTT.

The chain joins TRBV7-2 to TRBJ1-2, with D possibly matching TRBD1 (5 bases). The CDR3 is made up of 16 amino acids. Trimming removed 4 bases from V and 3 bases from J, with 18 bases in between. CDR1 is SGHTA and CDR2 is FQGNSA in the germline V gene. CDR3 bases: TGTGCCAGCAGCTCCGGGGGTGAGGGGTTGGACTATGGCTACACCTTC. Translated: CASSSGGEGLDYGYTF.

As to this clone: Other DNA sequences in the same sample also yield this CDR3. The chain uses TRBV7-9 and TRBJ1-2; D remains unclear. Trimming left V 3 bases short and J 4 bases short, with 9 bases between. This CDR3 has 13 amino acids. Per the germline V gene, CDR1 is SEHNR and CDR2 is FQNEAQ (reference sequence). CDR3 DNA: TGTGCCAGCAGCTTGGCGGGTGGCTATGGCTACACCTTC. This gives the protein CASSLAGGYGYTF.

The chain uses TRBV12-2 and TRBJ2-5; the table names TRBD1, a call not compared with the DNA. TRBV12-2 is listed as a pseudogene. CDR3 length: 15 residues. The CDR3 spells CASRSDGTLQETQYF. Here the CDR3 DNA reads TGTGCAAGTCGCTCAGACGGGACACTCCAAGAGACCCAGTACTTC.

The chain couples TRBV7-9 to TRBJ2-3; possibly TRBD2 for D (5 bases). The CDR3 is made up of 15 amino acids. Trimming took 4 bases from V and 0 from J, leaving 11 bases between them. Per germline, CDR1 SEHNR and CDR2 FQNEAQ (reference sequence). The CDR3: CASSSARESTDTQYF. CDR3 DNA sequence: TGTGCCAGCAGCTCCGCCCGGGAAAGCACAGATACGCAGTATTTT.

This clone was seen just once. This chain uses TRBV6-5 with TRBJ2-1; D is possibly TRBD1 (6 bases). Germline CDR1 reads MNHEY; CDR2 reads SVGAGI. Trimming pared 7 bases from V and 2 bases from J, leaving 15 bases between. The CDR3 consists of 15 residues. The CDR3 protein is CASKGRGTPYNEQFF. As DNA, the CDR3 is TGTGCCAGCAAAGGCAGGGGAACCCCCTACAATGAGCAGTTCTTC.

This clone showed up just a few times. CDR3 residues: CASSLRRTGTDTQYF. The CDR3 bases are TGTGCCAGCAGCTTACGCCGGACAGGCACAGATACGCAGTATTTT. The rearrangement uses TRBV11-3 and TRBJ2-3; a weak D match, TRBD1 (6 bases). The CDR3 has 15 amino acids. Germline CDR1 SGHNT, CDR2 YENEEA. V was clipped by 2 bases and J by 1 base, with 10 bases between them.

This chain connects TRBV19 to TRBJ1-1, with 8 bases matching TRBD1. The J segment lost 1 base and the V segment lost 6 bases, leaving 4 bases of the junction unmatched. CDR3 length: 14 residues. CDR1 is LNHDA and CDR2 is SQIVND in the germline V gene (reference sequence). The CDR3 is CASSPGQANTEAFF. The CDR3 DNA reads as TGTGCCAGTAGCCCGGGACAGGCGAACACTGAAGCTTTCTTT.

The chain joins TRBV2 to TRBJ2-3; D possibly corresponds to TRBD2 (5 bases). Germline values: CDR1 SNHLY, CDR2 FYNNEI. There are 14 residues in the CDR3. V dropped 5 bases and J dropped 3 bases, with 12 bases sitting between them. The CDR3 region has the DNA TGTGCCAGCAGTCCCCTTACGGGGACAGATACGCAGTATTTT. Translated, it gives CASSPLTGTDTQYF.

V and J are TRBV15 and TRBJ2-7; possible D gene TRBD2, 6 bases. Germline lookup yields CDR1 LNHNV and CDR2 YYDKDF (reference sequence). The CDR3 is 15 amino acids. The V gene lost 1 base and the J gene lost 6 bases, with 16 bases spanning the gap. This chain's CDR3 is CATSRGRIGGSEQYF. The CDR3 nucleotides read TGTGCCACCAGCAGAGGTCGGATCGGGGGAAGCGAGCAGTACTTC. The full variable domain, with the rest looked up from reference TRBV15 and TRBJ2-7, is DAMVIQNPRYQVTQFGKPVTLSCSQTLNHNVMYWYQQKSSQAPKLLFHYYDKDFNNEADTPDNFQSRRPNTSFCFLDIRSPGLGDTAMYLCATSRGRIGGSEQYFGPGTRLTVT.

This rearrangement joins TRBV4-3 to TRBJ1-4; TRBD1 matches 9 bases. The J segment lost 5 bases and the V segment lost 0 bases, leaving 4 bases of the junction unmatched. Germline V gives CDR1 LGHNA, CDR2 YSLEER. The CDR3 is 16 amino acids. The CDR3 reads CASSQDAGTGNEKLFF. The CDR3 coding sequence is TGCGCCAGCAGCCAAGATGCCGGGACAGGGAATGAAAAACTGTTTTTT.